Listed below are T cell receptor beta chains from one sample, sequenced in a study of post-analysis software for immune sequencing data. Each CDR3 protein is one row after TCRdb ran MiXCR on the PCR reads. The profile covers around 250,000 distinct CDR3 sequences, with about 40% appearing a single time and 4% to 5.5% taken by the ten largest. The source material was blood. The receptors come from a girl between 10 and 17 years old with multiple sclerosis. CDR3s include the opening cysteine and the closing phenylalanine or tryptophan. A D gene is named only where the DNA matches it firmly. Size tells how often a clone was seen (once, few, many) or the class of an expanded clone, and some rows leave it out.

TRBD2 - TRBJ2-7 TRBV5-1 TGCGCCAGCAGCTCGGAACCCGGGACTAGCGGGAGGAGGGACGGCTACGAGCAGTACTTC CASSSEPGTSGRRDGYEQYF
TRBD1 many TRBJ2-7 TRBV28 TGTGCCAGCAGTTGGGACAGGGTAATGGACGAGCAGTACTTC CASSWDRVMDEQYF
TRBD2 - TRBJ2-5 TRBV6-4 TGTGCCAGCAGTGACGATCCAGCGGGACAAGAGACCCAGTACTTC CASSDDPAGQETQYF
TRBD1 - TRBJ1-6 TRBV7-2 TGTGCCAGCAGCTTAGCCCGGGACAGCTATTATTCACCCCTCCACTTT CASSLARDSYYSPLHF
TRBD1 many TRBJ2-1 TRBV7-9 TGTGCCAGCAGCTGGGGACAGGGTGGACACAATGAGCAGTTCTTC CASSWGQGGHNEQFF
- - TRBJ1-5 TRBV5-5 TGTGCCAGCAGCTTGAGGCCAGGGGCAGGAGTTAGCAATCAGCCCCAGCATTTT CASSLRPGAGVSNQPQHF
- - TRBJ1-1 TRBV12-3/TRBV12-4 TGTGCCAGCAGACCGGGACCCCAGAACACTGAAGCTTTCTTT CASRPGPQNTEAFF
- many TRBJ2-1 TRBV7-9 TGTGCCAGCAGCTTAGGCATGACGGAGCAGTTCTTC CASSLGMTEQFF
- many TRBJ2-3 TRBV9 TGTGCCAGCAGTGTGGCGAGATTCACAGATACGCAGTATTTT CASSVARFTDTQYF
- - TRBJ1-2 TRBV28 TGTGCCAGCAGTTTATTCGTTGAAGGCGGCTACACCTTC CASSLFVEGGYTF
- - TRBJ2-1 TRBV9 TGTGCCAGCAGCGTAGTGTCCAATGAGCAGTTCTTC CASSVVSNEQFF
- many TRBJ2-1 TRBV20-1 TGCAGTGCTAGAGTCGGGAATGAGCAGTTCTTC CSARVGNEQFF
- - TRBJ2-7 TRBV28 TGTGCCAGCGGAGATTGGGACTCAACCTACGAGCAGTACTTC CASGDWDSTYEQYF
- once TRBJ1-1 TRBV7-2 TGTGCCAGCAGCTCCCGGCCCAGAGTTTCCGCTGAAGCTTTCTTT CASSSRPRVSAEAFF
- many TRBJ2-1 TRBV20-1 TGCAGTGCCACGGAAAGCGCTCATCCCAATGAGCAGTTCTTC CSATESAHPNEQFF
- many TRBJ2-3 TRBV5-1 TGCGCCAGCAGCTTGGACCCCCAGCGTCGGGGCACAGATACGCAGTATTTT CASSLDPQRRGTDTQYF
- once TRBJ2-7 TRBV7-8 TGTGCCAGCAGCTTATCCGACAACTACAATGAGCAGTACTTC CASSLSDNYNEQYF
- - TRBJ2-3 TRBV7-9 TGTGCCAGCAGCTTAGGACAGCCTCAGGATACGCAGTATTTT CASSLGQPQDTQYF
- many TRBJ1-5 TRBV7-2 TGTGCCAGCAGCCCATGGGCAGATCAGCCCCAGCATTTT CASSPWADQPQHF
- - TRBJ2-4 TRBV7-8 TGTGCCAGCAGCTTGAGGAGGGGCCCGATGGGGGAGCAGTACTTC CASSLRRGPMGEQYF
TRBD2 - TRBJ2-1 TRBV30 TGTGCCTGGAGACCCCTGGCGGGAGGGGAGTTCTTC CAWRPLAGGEFF
- - TRBJ1-2 TRBV2 TGTGCCAGCAGTGAAAGGGGCGGCGGCTATGGCTACACCTTC CASSERGGGYGYTF
TRBD1 once TRBJ2-1 TRBV7-3 TGTGCCAGCAGCCCACCGGGACAGGACTTCGAGCAGTTCTTC CASSPPGQDFEQFF
- - TRBJ2-1 TRBV15 TGTGCCACCAGCAGAGACCCGGGGCGGGAGCAGTTCTTC CATSRDPGREQFF
- many TRBJ2-3 TRBV5-1 TGCGCCAGCCGCTCCCGAGGGCAGGGCACAGATACGCAGTATTTT CASRSRGQGTDTQYF
TRBD2 - TRBJ2-7 TRBV29-1 TGCAGCGTACGGAAACTAGCGGGCGCAGGGGGCGAGCAGTACTTC CSVRKLAGAGGEQYF
- many TRBJ2-7 TRBV18 TGTGCCAGCTCACCGGGTTTGAGGGATAGAGACGAGCAGTACTTC CASSPGLRDRDEQYF